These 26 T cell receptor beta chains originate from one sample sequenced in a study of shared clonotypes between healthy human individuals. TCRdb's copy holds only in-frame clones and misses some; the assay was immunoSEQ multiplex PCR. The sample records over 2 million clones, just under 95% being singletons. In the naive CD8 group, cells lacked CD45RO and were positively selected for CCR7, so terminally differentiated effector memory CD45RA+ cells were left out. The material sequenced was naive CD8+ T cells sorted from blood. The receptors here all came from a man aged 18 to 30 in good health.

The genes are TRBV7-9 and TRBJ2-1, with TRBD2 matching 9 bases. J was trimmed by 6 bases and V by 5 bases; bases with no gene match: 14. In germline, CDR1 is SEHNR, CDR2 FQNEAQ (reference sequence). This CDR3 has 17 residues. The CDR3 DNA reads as TGTGCCAGCAGCCCTTTTTTGGGAGCGGGGGGAACCAATGAGCAGTTCTTC. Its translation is CASSPFLGAGGTNEQFF.

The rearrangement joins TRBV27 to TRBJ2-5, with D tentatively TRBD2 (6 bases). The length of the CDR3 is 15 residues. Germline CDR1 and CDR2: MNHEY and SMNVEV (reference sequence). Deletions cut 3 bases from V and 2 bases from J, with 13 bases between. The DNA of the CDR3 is TGTGCCAGCAGTTTCTTGGGCGGGGCTCAAGAGACCCAGTACTTC. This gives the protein CASSFLGGAQETQYF.

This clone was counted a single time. The CDR3 DNA is TGTGCCAGCAGACCCGGACAGGGGGGGTACCAAGAGACCCAGTACTTC. Translating it yields CASRPGQGGYQETQYF. The chain recombines TRBV5-4 with TRBJ2-5, with 10 positions matching TRBD1. Looked up from germline, CDR1 is SGHNT and CDR2 is YYREEE (reference sequence). The CDR3 has 16 amino acids. The V and J ends lost 5 bases and 0 bases, in that order; junction bases with no gene match: 7.

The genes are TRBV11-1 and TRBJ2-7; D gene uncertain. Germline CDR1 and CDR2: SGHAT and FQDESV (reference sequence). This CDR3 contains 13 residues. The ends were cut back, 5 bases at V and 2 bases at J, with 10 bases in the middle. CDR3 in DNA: TGTGCCAGCAGCCCCACCGCCACCTACGAGCAGTACTTC. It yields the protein CASSPTATYEQYF. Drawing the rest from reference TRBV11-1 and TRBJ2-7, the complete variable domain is EAEVAQSPRYKITEKSQAVAFWCDPISGHATLYWYRQILGQGPELLVQFQDESVVDDSQLPKDRFSAERLKGVDSTLKIQPAELGDSAMYLCASSPTATYEQYFGPGTRLTVT.

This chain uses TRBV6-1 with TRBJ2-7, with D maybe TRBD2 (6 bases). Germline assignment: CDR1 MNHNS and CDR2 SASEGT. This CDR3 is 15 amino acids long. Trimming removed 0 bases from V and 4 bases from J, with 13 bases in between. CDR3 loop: CASSEANGGMYEQYF. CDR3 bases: TGTGCCAGCAGTGAAGCGAATGGCGGGATGTACGAGCAGTACTTC.

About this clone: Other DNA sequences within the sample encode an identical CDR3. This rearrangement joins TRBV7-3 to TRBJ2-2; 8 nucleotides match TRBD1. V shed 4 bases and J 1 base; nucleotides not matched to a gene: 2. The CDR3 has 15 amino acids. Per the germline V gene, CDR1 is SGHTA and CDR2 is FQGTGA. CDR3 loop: CASSSTGGNTGELFF. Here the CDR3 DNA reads TGTGCCAGCAGCTCCACAGGGGGGAACACCGGGGAGCTGTTTTTT. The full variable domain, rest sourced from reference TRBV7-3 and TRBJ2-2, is GAGVSQTPSNKVTEKGKYVELRCDPISGHTALYWYRQSLGQGPEFLIYFQGTGAADDSGLPNDRFFAVRPEGSVSTLKIQRTERGDSAVYLCASSSTGGNTGELFFGEGSRLTVL.

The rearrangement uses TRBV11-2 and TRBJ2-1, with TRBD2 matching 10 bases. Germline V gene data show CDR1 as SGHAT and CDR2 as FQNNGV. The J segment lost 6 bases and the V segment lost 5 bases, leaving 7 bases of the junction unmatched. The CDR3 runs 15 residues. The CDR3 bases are TGTGCCAGCAGCCTAGGGACTAGCGCGGCCAATGAGCAGTTCTTC. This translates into CASSLGTSAANEQFF.

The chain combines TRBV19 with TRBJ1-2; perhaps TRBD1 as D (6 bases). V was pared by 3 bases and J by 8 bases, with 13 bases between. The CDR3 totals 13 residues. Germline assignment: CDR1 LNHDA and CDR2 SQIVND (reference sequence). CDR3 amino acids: CASSMTGGDGYTF. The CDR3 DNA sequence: TGTGCCAGTAGTATGACCGGGGGCGACGGCTACACCTTC.

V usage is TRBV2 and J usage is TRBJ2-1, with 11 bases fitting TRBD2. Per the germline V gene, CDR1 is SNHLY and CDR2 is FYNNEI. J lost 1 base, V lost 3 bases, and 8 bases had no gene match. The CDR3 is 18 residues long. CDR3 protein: CASSDTPGLAESYNEQFF. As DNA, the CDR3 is TGTGCCAGCAGTGATACCCCGGGACTAGCGGAGTCCTACAATGAGCAGTTCTTC.

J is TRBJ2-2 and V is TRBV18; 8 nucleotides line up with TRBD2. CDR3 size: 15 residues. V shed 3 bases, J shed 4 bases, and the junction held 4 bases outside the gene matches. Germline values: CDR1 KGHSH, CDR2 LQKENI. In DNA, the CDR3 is TGTGCCAGCTCACCCCGGGAGGGCGGCACCGGGGAGCTGTTTTTT. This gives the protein CASSPREGGTGELFF.

Here the CDR3 reads CASSHPSGQVGIQYF. The CDR3 coding sequence is TGCGCCAGCAGCCATCCTTCAGGCCAGGTCGGCATTCAGTACTTC. The chain carries TRBV4-1 and TRBJ2-4, with unresolved D. CDR1 is MGHRA, CDR2 YSYEKL, per germline. This CDR3 contains 15 residues. V was trimmed by 3 bases and J by 9 bases, leaving 18 bases between them.

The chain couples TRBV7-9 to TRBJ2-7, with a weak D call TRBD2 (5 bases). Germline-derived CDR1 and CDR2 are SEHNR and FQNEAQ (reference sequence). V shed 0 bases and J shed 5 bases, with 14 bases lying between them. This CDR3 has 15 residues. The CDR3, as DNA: TGTGCCAGCAGCTTAGCCCGGGGTAGCTTCGACGAGCAGTACTTC. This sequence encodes CASSLARGSFDEQYF.

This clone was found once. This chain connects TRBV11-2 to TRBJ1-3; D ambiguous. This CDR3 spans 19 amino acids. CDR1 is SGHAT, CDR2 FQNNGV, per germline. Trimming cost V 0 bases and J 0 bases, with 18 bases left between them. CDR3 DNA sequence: TGTGCCAGCAGCTTAGAAGTTTTCTGGGCGTCAGACTCTGGAAACACCATATATTTT. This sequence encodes CASSLEVFWASDSGNTIYF.

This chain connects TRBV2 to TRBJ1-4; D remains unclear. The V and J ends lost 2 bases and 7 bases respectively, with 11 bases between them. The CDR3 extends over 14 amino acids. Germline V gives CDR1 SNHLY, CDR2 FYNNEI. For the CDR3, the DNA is TGTGCCAGCAGTGAACTCACAGAAGTTGAAAAACTGTTTTTT. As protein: CASSELTEVEKLFF.

CDR3 sequence (DNA): TGTGCCTGGAGTGAAAATGAGGCAGTCAACTATGGCTACACCTTC. This gives the protein CAWSENEAVNYGYTF. V gene TRBV30 combines with J gene TRBJ1-2, with D unresolved. Between the trimmed V and J ends, which lost 1 base and 2 bases, there was a span of 14 bases. Germline V gives CDR1 GTSNPN, CDR2 SVGIG (reference sequence). CDR3 size: 15 residues.

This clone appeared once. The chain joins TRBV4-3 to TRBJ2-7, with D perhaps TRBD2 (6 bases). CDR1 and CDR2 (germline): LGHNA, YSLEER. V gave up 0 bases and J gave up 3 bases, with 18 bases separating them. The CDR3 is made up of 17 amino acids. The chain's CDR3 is CASSQDPPEGEGYEQYF. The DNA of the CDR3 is TGCGCCAGCAGCCAAGACCCCCCGGAGGGAGAAGGCTACGAGCAGTACTTC.

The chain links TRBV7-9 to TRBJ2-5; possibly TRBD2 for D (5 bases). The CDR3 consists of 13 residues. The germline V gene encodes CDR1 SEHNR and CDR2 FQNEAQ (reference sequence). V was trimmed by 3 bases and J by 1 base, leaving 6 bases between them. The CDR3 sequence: CASSFEGQETQYF. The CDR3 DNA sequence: TGTGCCAGCAGCTTTGAGGGCCAAGAGACCCAGTACTTC.

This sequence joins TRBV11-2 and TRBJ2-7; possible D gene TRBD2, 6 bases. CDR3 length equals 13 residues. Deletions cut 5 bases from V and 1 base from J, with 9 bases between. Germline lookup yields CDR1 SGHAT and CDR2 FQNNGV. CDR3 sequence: CASSLTRSYEQYF. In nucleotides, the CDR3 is TGTGCCAGCAGCCTGACTAGGTCCTACGAGCAGTACTTC.

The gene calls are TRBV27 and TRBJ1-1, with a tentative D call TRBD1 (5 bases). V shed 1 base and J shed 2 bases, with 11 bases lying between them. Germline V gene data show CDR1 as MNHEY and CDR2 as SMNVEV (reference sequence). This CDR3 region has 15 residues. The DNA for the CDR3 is TGTGCCAGCAGTTTATGGGGCAGACGAAACACTGAAGCTTTCTTT. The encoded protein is CASSLWGRRNTEAFF.

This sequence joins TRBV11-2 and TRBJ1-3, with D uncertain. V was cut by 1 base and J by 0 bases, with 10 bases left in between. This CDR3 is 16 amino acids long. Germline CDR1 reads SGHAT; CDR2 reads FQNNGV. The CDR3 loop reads CASSLVPGLSGNTIYF. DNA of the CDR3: TGTGCCAGCAGCTTAGTCCCGGGCCTCTCTGGAAACACCATATATTTT.

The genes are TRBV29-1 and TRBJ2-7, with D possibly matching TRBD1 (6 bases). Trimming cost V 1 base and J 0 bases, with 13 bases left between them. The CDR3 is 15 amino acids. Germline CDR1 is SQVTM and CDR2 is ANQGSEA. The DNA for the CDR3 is TGCAGCGTTGAAGTGGTGGACAGCACCTCCTACGAGCAGTACTTC. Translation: CSVEVVDSTSYEQYF.

As DNA, the CDR3 is TGTGTCATTCCCCGGGGGGGGGACACAGATACGCAGTATTTT. Protein product: CVIPRGGDTDTQYF. This chain uses TRBV7-9 with TRBJ2-3; 8 nucleotides line up with TRBD2. This CDR3 contains 14 residues. Looked up from germline, CDR1 is SEHNR and CDR2 is FQNEAQ (reference sequence).

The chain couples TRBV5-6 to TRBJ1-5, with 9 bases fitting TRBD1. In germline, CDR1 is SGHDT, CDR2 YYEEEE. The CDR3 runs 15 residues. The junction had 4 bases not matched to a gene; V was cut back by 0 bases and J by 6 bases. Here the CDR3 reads CASSLGTGAGQPQHF. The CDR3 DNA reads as TGTGCCAGCAGCTTGGGGACAGGGGCAGGTCAGCCCCAGCATTTT. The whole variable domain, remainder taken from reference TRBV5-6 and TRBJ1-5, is DAGVTQSPTHLIKTRGQQVTLRCSPKSGHDTVSWYQQALGQGPQFIFQYYEEEERQRGNFPDRFSGHQFPNYSSELNVNALLLGDSALYLCASSLGTGAGQPQHFGDGTRLSIL.

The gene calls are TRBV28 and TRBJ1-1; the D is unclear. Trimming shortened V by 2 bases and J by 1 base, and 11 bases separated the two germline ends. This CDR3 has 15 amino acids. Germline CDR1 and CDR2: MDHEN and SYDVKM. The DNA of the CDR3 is TGTGCCAGCAGTTTAGAGCGGTATACGAACACTGAAGCTTTCTTT. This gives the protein CASSLERYTNTEAFF.

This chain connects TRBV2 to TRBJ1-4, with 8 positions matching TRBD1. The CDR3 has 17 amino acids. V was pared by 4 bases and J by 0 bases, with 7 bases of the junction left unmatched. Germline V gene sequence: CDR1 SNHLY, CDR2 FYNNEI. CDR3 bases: TGTGCCAGCAGTGCCCCCGGGACAGGAGCAACTAATGAAAAACTGTTTTTT. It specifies CASSAPGTGATNEKLFF.

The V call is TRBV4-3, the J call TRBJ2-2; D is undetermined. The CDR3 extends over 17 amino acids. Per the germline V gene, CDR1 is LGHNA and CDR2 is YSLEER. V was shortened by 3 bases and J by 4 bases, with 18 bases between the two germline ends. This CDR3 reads CASSHPQAMDGTGELFF. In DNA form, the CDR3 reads TGCGCCAGCAGCCATCCTCAGGCCATGGACGGCACCGGGGAGCTGTTTTTT.